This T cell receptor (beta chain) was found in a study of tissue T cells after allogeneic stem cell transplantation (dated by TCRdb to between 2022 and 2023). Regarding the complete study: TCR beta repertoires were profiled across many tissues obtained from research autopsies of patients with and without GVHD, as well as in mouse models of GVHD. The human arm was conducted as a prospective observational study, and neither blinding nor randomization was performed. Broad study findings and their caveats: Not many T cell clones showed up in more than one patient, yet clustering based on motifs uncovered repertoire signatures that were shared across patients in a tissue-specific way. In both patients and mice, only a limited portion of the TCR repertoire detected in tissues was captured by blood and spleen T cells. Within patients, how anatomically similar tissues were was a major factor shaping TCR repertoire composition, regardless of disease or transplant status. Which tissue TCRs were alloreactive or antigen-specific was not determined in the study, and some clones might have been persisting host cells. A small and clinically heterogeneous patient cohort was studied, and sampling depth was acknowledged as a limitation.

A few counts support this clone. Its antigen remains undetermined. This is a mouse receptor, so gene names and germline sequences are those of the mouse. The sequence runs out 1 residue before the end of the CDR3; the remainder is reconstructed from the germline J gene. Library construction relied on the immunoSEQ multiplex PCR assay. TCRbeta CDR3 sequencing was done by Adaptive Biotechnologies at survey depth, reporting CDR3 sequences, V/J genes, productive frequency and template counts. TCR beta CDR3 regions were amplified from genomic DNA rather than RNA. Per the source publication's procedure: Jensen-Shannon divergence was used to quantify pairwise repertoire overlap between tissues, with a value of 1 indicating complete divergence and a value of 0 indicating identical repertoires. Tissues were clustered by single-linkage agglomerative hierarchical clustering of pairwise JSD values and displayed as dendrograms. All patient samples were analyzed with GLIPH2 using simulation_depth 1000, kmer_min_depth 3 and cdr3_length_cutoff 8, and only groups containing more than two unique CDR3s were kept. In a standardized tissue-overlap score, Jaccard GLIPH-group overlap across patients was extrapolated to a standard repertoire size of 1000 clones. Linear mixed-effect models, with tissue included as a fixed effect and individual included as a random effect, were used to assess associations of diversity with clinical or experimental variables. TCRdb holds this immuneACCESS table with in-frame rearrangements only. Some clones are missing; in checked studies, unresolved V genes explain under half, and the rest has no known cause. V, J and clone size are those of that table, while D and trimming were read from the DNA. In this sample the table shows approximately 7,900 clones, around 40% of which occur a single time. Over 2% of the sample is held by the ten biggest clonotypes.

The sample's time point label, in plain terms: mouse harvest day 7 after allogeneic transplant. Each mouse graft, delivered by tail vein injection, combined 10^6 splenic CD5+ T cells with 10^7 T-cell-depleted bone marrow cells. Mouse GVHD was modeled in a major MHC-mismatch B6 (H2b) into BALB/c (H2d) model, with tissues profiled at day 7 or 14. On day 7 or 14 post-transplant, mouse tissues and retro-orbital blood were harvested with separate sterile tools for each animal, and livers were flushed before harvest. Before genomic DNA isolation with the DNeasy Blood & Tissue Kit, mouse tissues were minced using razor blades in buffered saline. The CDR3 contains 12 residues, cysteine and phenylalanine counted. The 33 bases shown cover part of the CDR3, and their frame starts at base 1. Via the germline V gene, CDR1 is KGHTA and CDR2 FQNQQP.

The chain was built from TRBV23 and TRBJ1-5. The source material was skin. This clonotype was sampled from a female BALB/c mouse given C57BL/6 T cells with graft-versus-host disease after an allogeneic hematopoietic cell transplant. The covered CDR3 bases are TGCTCCAGCAGTCACTCAAACCAGGCTCCGCTT. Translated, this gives CSSSHSNQAPL. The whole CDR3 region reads CSSSHSNQAPLF.